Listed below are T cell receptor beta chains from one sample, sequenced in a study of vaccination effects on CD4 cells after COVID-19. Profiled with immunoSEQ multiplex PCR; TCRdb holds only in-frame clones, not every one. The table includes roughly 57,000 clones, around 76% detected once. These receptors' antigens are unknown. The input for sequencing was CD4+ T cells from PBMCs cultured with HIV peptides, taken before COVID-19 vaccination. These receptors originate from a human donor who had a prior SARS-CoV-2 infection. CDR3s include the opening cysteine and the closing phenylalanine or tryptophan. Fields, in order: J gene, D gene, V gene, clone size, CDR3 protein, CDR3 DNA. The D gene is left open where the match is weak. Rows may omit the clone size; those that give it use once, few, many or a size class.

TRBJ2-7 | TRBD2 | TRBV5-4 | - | CASTNEPRRGSSYEQYF | TGTGCCAGCACCAATGAACCCCGGCGGGGGAGCTCCTACGAGCAGTACTTC
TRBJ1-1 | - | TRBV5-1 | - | CASSLGAQGGTEAFF | TGCGCCAGCAGCTTGGGGGCGCAGGGAGGAACTGAAGCTTTCTTT
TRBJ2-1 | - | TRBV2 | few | CASSDYNEQFF | TGTGCCAGCAGTGACTACAATGAGCAGTTCTTC
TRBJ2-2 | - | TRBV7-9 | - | CASSLAGGTGELFF | TGTGCCAGCAGCTTAGCCGGGGGCACCGGGGAGCTGTTTTTT
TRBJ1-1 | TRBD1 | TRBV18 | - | CASSWQGADTEAFF | TGTGCCAGCTCATGGCAGGGGGCGGACACTGAAGCTTTCTTT
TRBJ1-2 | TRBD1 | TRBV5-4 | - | CASSLALTGSYGYTF | TGTGCCAGCAGCTTGGCCCTGACAGGGAGCTATGGCTACACCTTC
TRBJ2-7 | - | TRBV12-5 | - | CASGGSGSYEQYF | TGTGCTAGTGGTGGCTCGGGCTCCTACGAGCAGTACTTC
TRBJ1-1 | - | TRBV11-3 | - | CASSLGASSEAFF | TGTGCCAGCAGCTTAGGGGCATCCAGTGAAGCTTTCTTT
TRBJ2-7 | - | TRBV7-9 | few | CASSPLIVARTYEQYF | TGTGCCAGCAGCCCACTCATTGTGGCCAGGACCTACGAGCAGTACTTC
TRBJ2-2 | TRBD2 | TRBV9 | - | CASSPRLAGGHGELFF | TGTGCCAGCAGCCCACGACTAGCGGGAGGGCACGGGGAGCTGTTTTTT
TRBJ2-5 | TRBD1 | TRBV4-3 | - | CASSQLTGGEETQYF | TGCGCCAGCAGCCAACTTACAGGGGGCGAGGAGACCCAGTACTTC
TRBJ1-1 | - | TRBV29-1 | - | CSVDPRGGTEAFF | TGCAGCGTTGACCCCCGTGGGGGCACTGAAGCTTTCTTT
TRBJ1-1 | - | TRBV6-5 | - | CASSWEGVMTEAFF | TGTGCCAGCAGTTGGGAAGGGGTGATGACTGAAGCTTTCTTT
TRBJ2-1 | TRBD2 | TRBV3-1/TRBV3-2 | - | CASSQDQGLAGREQFF | TGTGCCAGCAGCCAAGATCAAGGTTTAGCGGGACGCGAGCAGTTCTTC
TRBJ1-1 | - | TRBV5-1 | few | CASSPADTEAFF | TGCGCCAGCAGCCCGGCGGACACTGAAGCTTTCTTT
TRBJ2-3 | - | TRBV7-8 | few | CASSLGLNTQYF | TGTGCCAGCAGCCTCGGACTAAATACGCAGTATTTT
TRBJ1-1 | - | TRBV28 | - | CASSAIDKAFF | TGTGCCAGCAGTGCAATCGACAAAGCTTTCTTT
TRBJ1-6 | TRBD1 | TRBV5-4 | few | CASSSGYGWDSDNSPLHF | TGTGCCAGCAGCTCGGGCTATGGGTGGGACAGTGATAATTCACCCCTCCACTTT
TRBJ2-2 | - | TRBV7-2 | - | CASSPRAAANTGELFF | TGTGCCAGCAGCCCCAGGGCGGCGGCGAACACCGGGGAGCTGTTTTTT
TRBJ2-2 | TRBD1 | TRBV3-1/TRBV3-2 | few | CASSQDEPGGNGELFF | TGTGCCAGCAGCCAAGACGAGCCAGGGGGTAACGGGGAGCTGTTTTTT
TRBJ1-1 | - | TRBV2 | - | CASSGLQGNTEAFF | TGTGCCAGCAGTGGCCTACAGGGGAACACTGAAGCTTTCTTT
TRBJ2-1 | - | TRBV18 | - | CASLGQASSYNEQFF | TGTGCCAGCCTGGGTCAGGCGAGCTCCTACAATGAGCAGTTCTTC
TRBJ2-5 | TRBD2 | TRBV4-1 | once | CASSQVRSSGSGETQYF | TGCGCCAGCAGCCAAGTCAGGTCTAGCGGGAGTGGAGAGACCCAGTACTTC
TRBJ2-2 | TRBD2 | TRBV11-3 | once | CASSLRTSGRTGELFF | TGTGCCAGCAGCCTAAGGACTAGCGGGAGGACCGGGGAGCTGTTTTTT
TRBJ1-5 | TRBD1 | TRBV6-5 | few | CASRLTGGSNQPQHF | TGTGCCAGCAGGCTTACAGGGGGTAGCAATCAGCCCCAGCATTTT
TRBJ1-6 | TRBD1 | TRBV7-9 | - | CASSFGDRENSPLHF | TGTGCCAGCAGCTTTGGGGACAGGGAAAATTCACCCCTCCACTTT
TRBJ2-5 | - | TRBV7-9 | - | CASSPRGGETETQYF | TGTGCCAGCAGCCCTAGGGGTGGGGAAACGGAGACCCAGTACTTC
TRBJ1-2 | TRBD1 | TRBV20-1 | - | CSAETGYGYTF | TGCAGTGCCGAGACAGGGTATGGCTACACCTTC
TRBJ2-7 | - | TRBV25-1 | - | CASKDRHYEQYF | TGTGCCAGCAAAGACAGACACTACGAGCAGTACTTC
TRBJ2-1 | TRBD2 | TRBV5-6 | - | CASSLGDYAGNEQFF | TGTGCCAGCAGCTTGGGGGACTATGCGGGCAATGAGCAGTTCTTC
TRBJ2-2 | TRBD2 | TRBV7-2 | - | CASSLAYPSGRGRAGELFF | TGTGCCAGCAGCTTAGCGTACCCTAGCGGGAGGGGCCGTGCCGGGGAGCTGTTTTTT
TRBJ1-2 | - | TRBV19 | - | CASSRPTFGANNYGYTF | -
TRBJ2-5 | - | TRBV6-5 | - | CASSPRVAQETQYF | TGTGCCAGCAGCCCCCGGGTGGCCCAAGAGACCCAGTACTTC
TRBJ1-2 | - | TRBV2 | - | CASSETRQDYGYTF | TGTGCCAGCAGTGAAACGCGACAGGACTATGGCTACACCTTC
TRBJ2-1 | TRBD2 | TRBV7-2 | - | CASSLAGTRLAAYNEQFF | TGTGCCAGCAGCTTAGCTGGGACCAGACTAGCGGCCTACAATGAGCAGTTCTTC
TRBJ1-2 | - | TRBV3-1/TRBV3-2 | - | CASSQAAGAYGYTF | TGTGCCAGCAGCCAAGCCGCGGGAGCGTACGGCTACACCTTC
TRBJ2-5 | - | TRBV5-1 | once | CASSIRTGSPGAQYF | TGCGCCAGCAGCATCCGAACGGGCTCCCCCGGGGCCCAGTACTTC
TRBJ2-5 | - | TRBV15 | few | CATSPHREETQYF | TGTGCCACCTCTCCCCACAGGGAAGAGACCCAGTACTTC
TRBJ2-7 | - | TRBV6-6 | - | CASSYSNPGYEQYF | TGTGCCAGCAGTTATTCGAACCCGGGTTACGAGCAGTACTTC
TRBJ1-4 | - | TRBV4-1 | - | CASSQGYGGGEKLFF | TGCGCCAGCAGCCAAGGGTATGGGGGGGGTGAAAAACTGTTTTTT
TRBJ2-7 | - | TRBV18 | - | CASSNQGGEQYF | TGTGCCAGCTCTAACCAGGGGGGTGAGCAGTACTTC
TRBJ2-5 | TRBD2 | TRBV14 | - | CASSRGLAGGQETQYF | TGTGCCAGCAGCCGTGGACTAGCGGGGGGGCAGGAGACCCAGTACTTC
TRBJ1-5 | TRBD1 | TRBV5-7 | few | CASSSRQGQNQPQHF | TGTGCCAGCAGCTCCCGACAGGGACAGAATCAGCCCCAGCATTTT
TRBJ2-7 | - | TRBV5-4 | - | CASSLWGARAYEQYF | TGTGCCAGCAGCTTATGGGGAGCTAGGGCCTACGAGCAGTACTTC
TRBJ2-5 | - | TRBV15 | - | CATSAGVWETQYF | TGTGCCACAAGTGCCGGGGTGTGGGAGACCCAGTACTTC
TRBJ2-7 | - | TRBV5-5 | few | CASSVGGTALHEQYF | TGTGCCAGCAGCGTAGGAGGGACAGCACTCCACGAGCAGTACTTC